This entry features one T cell receptor beta chain sequence. Its specificity is not known. Clones were sequenced by immunoSEQ multiplex PCR, and TCRdb holds only the in-frame ones, with some missing. This sample has roughly 50,000 clones, with roughly 80% found just once. Trimming took 1 base from V and 4 from J; bases not matched to a gene: 8. There are 16 residues in the CDR3. Germline loops: CDR1 SGHVS, CDR2 FNYEAQ. In every patient, relapse followed autologous stem cell transplantation, while exposure to brentuximab vedotin differed. Each best response was a complete response, a partial response or progressive disease. This specimen belongs to a study of PD-1 blockade in classical Hodgkin lymphoma. Broader study findings: Diversity in CD4+ TCRs, unlike that measured in CD8+ TCRs, had risen significantly by C4D1. Complete responders possessed baseline diversity comparable to newly diagnosed patients.

The source is a human donor with classical Hodgkin lymphoma. The genes are TRBV7-6 and TRBJ2-3; TRBD2 matches at 7 bases. The starting material was peripheral blood mononuclear cells (PBMCs), obtained at baseline. CDR3 in amino acids: CASSLDGGSGADTQYF. For the CDR3, the DNA is TGTGCCAGCAGCTTAGACGGCGGGAGTGGCGCAGATACGCAGTATTTT.